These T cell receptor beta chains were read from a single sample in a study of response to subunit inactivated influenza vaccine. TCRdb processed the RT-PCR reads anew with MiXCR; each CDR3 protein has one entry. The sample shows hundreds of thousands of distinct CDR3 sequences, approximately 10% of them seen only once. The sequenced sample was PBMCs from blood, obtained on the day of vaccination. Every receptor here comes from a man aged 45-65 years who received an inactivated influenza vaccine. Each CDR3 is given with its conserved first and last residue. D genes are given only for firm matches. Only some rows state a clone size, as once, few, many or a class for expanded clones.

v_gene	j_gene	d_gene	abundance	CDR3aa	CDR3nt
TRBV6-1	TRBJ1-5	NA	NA	CASSASGSDNQPQHF	TGTGCCAGCAGTGCGTCCGGGTCGGACAATCAGCCCCAGCATTTT
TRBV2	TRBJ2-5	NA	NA	CASSEFREETPYF	TGTGCCAGCAGTGAATTCCGGGAAGAGACCCCCTACTTC
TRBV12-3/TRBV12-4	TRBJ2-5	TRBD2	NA	CASTAGVPETQYF	TGTGCCAGCACCGCGGGAGTCCCAGAGACCCAGTACTTC
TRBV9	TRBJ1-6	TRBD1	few	CASSPGGTAGVNSPLHF	TGTGCCAGCAGCCCAGGAGGGACAGCGGGAGTTAATTCACCCCTCCACTTT
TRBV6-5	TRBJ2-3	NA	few	CASSSSRRADTQYF	TGTGCCAGCAGTTCGTCTAGGAGGGCAGATACGCAGTATTTT
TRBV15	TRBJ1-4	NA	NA	CATSRDRTEKLFF	TGTGCCACCAGCAGAGATAGGACGGAAAAACTGTTTTTT
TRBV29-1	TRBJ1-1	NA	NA	CSVADPNTEAFF	TGCAGCGTCGCAGACCCGAACACTGAAGCTTTCTTT
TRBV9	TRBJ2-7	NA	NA	CASSVGQGSISYEQYF	TGTGCCAGCAGCGTAGGGCAGGGCTCTATCTCCTACGAGCAGTACTTC
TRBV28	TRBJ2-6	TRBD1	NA	CASSPRTGLSGANVLTF	TGTGCCAGCAGCCCAAGGACAGGGCTCTCTGGGGCCAACGTCCTGACTTTC
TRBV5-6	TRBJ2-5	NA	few	CASSLEEGPSLETQYF	TGTGCCAGCAGCTTGGAGGAGGGTCCTTCTTTGGAGACCCAGTACTTC
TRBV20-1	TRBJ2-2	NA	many	CSARVAGANTGELFF	TGCAGTGCTAGAGTAGCAGGGGCGAACACCGGGGAGCTGTTTTTT
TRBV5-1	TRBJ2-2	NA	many	CASSLTGSPGISGELFF	TGCGCCAGCAGCTTGACCGGGTCCCCGGGGATTTCCGGGGAGCTGTTTTTT
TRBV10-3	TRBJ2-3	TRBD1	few	CAIRGGQGTPGTDTQYF	TGTGCCATCAGGGGTGGACAGGGGACTCCCGGCACAGATACGCAGTATTTT
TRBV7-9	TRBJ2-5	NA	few	CASTWIGETQYF	TGTGCCAGCACGTGGATAGGGGAGACCCAGTACTTC
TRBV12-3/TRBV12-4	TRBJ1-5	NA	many	CASSLWGNQPQHF	TGTGCCAGCAGTTTATGGGGGAATCAGCCCCAGCATTTT
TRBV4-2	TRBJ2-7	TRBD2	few	CASSHPSGGAVFAYEQYF	TGTGCCAGCAGCCATCCTAGCGGGGGGGCCGTATTCGCCTACGAGCAGTACTTC